Below are 14 T cell receptor beta chains sequenced from a single sample in a study of CD8 T cells in ankylosing spondylitis (dated by TCRdb to 2016 to 2017). The investigation overall reported the following: Blood from ankylosing spondylitis patients appeared to be characterized by a TCR beta motif made up of several highly homologous amino acid variants.

Their cognate antigens are unknown. Library preparation used 5' RACE. TCRdb names Illumina HiSeq 2500 as the instrument used. The public reads were quality trimmed at Q25 with fastp and then assembled into clones with MiXCR by TCRdb, keeping productive beta chains. Rows with a matching CDR3 protein are joined into one entry that keeps the most common DNA and genes. This sample has about 540,000 distinct CDR3 sequences in its table, and 9.5% to 15% of those were observed once. About 6.8% of the sample comes from the top ten. The sample taken for sequencing was blood, either unsorted or a sorted T cell fraction (not recorded which). The receptors stem from a male donor with ankylosing spondylitis.

The gene calls are TRBV5-1 and TRBJ2-2; 10 bases line up with TRBD1. CDR1 is SGHRS, CDR2 YFSETQ, per germline. V dropped 4 bases and J dropped 5; count of bases not matched to a gene: 14. The CDR3 runs 18 residues. This CDR3 is CASSPTLDRGRRTGELFF. The CDR3 coding sequence is TGCGCCAGCAGCCCAACATTAGACAGGGGGCGACGGACCGGGGAGCTGTTTTTT.

This clonotype has at least ten counts. The chain employs TRBV5-1 and TRBJ2-1; D might be TRBD2 (5 bases). Germline CDR1 and CDR2: SGHRS and YFSETQ. The V end lost 1 base, the J end lost 8 bases, and 16 bases lay between the germline ends. The CDR3 is made up of 15 amino acids. The CDR3, as DNA: TGCGCCAGCAGCTTGATCTCTAGCCCGGGCGATGAGCAGTTCTTC. Translated: CASSLISSPGDEQFF.

This clonotype was recorded many times. The chain couples TRBV14 to TRBJ2-1; TRBD2 matches 11 bases. V lost 4 bases to trimming and J lost 9 bases; unmatched junction nucleotides: 8. The germline V gene encodes CDR1 SGHDN and CDR2 FVKESK. This CDR3 spans 15 amino acids. The DNA for the CDR3 is TGTGCCAGCAGCCGCCCGGGACTAGCGGTACGTGAGCAGTTCTTC. Translation gives CASSRPGLAVREQFF.

A few counts support this clonotype. This chain joins TRBV6-2 or TRBV6-3 and TRBJ2-3, with D possibly called TRBD1 or TRBD2 (5 bases each). V dropped 8 bases and J dropped 1 base, with 10 bases sitting between them. The germline CDR1 and CDR2 sequences are MNHEY and SVGEGT. CDR3 length: 13 amino acids. The CDR3 nucleotides read TGTGCCAGCCCCCGAGGGGGCACAGATACGCAGTATTTT. Translating it yields CASPRGGTDTQYF.

This clonotype was detected only a few times. V gene TRBV12-3 or TRBV12-4 combines with J gene TRBJ1-3; a weak D match, TRBD1 (6 bases). This CDR3 is 15 amino acids long. The V gene lost 6 bases and the J gene lost 0 bases, with 12 bases spanning the gap. The CDR3 DNA is TGTGCCAGCAGCAGACAGGAGAGCTCTGGAAACACCATATATTTT. The encoded protein is CASSRQESSGNTIYF.

This clonotype was counted only a few times. The rearrangement links TRBV12-3 or TRBV12-4 to TRBJ2-1; D possibly matches TRBD1 or TRBD2 (5 bases each). The V and J ends lost 6 bases and 9 bases respectively, with 21 bases between them. The CDR3 is 15 amino acids. The CDR3 loop reads CASRPSRGSEGEQFF. CDR3 in DNA: TGTGCCAGCAGGCCCTCCCGGGGCAGCGAGGGTGAGCAGTTCTTC.

This clonotype was counted many times. The J gene is TRBJ2-1, the V gene TRBV3-1; tentative D call: TRBD2 (5 bases). Germline V gene sequence: CDR1 LGHDT, CDR2 YNNKEL (reference sequence). CDR3 length: 11 amino acids. Deletions cut 6 bases from V and 6 bases from J, with 6 bases between. CDR3: CASSRGNEQFF. The CDR3 DNA is TGTGCCAGCAGTCGGGGCAATGAGCAGTTCTTC.

This clonotype has only a few counts. The gene calls are TRBV11-3 and TRBJ2-1; 9 nucleotides match TRBD2. The CDR3 contains 13 residues. V lost 6 bases and J lost 11; bases outside the gene matches: 8. From germline, CDR1 is SGHNT and CDR2 YENEEA. The CDR3 region has the DNA TGTGCCAGCAGGACGAGACTAGCGGACCAGCAGTTCTTC. This codes for CASRTRLADQQFF.

The sample holds many counts of this clonotype. The genes are TRBV12-3 or TRBV12-4 and TRBJ2-2, with 9 bases fitting TRBD2. Trimming took 10 bases from V and 0 from J; bases not matched to a gene: 12. CDR3 length equals 17 residues. The CDR3 loop reads CATKGTPSGTNTGELFF. CDR3 sequence (DNA): TGTGCCACCAAAGGGACCCCTAGCGGGACGAACACCGGGGAGCTGTTTTTT.

The CDR3 nucleotides read TGTGCCAGCAGCCAAGTTTCGGGGCAATACGAGCAGTACTTC. Amino acid sequence: CASSQVSGQYEQYF. The chain is built from TRBV3-1 and TRBJ2-7; TRBD1 or TRBD2 may be the D gene (5 bases each). Trimming removed 1 base from V and 4 bases from J, with 11 bases in between. CDR1 and CDR2 (germline): LGHDT, YNNKEL (reference sequence). The CDR3 is made up of 14 amino acids.

This clonotype occurred a few times. The chain combines TRBV6-4 with TRBJ2-3; D gene unclear. CDR1 and CDR2 (germline): MRHNA, SNTAGT. Deletions cut 7 bases from V and 8 bases from J, with 7 bases between. The CDR3 runs to 10 residues. The CDR3 spells CASMRSTQYF. The CDR3 DNA sequence: TGTGCCAGCATGAGGAGTACGCAGTATTTT.

The rearrangement links TRBV7-2 to TRBJ2-5; D is unresolved. The CDR3 runs to 13 residues. The germline gives CDR1 SGHTA, CDR2 FQGNSA. The ends were cut back, 5 bases at V and 2 bases at J, with 9 bases in the middle. This CDR3 is CASSRRQQETQYF. The CDR3 coding sequence is TGTGCCAGCAGCAGACGTCAGCAAGAGACCCAGTACTTC.

The rearrangement joins TRBV5-1 to TRBJ2-1; no firm D call. This CDR3 region has 16 residues. Trimming removed 1 base from V and 6 bases from J, with 17 bases in between. Germline V lookup: CDR1 SGHRS, CDR2 YFSETQ. Here the CDR3 reads CASSLSAWEGLNEQFF. CDR3 in DNA: TGCGCCAGCAGCTTGTCGGCATGGGAAGGGCTCAATGAGCAGTTCTTC. Full variable domain (outside the CDR3, taken from reference TRBV5-1 and TRBJ2-1): KAGVTQTPRYLIKTRGQQVTLSCSPISGHRSVSWYQQTPGQGLQFLFEYFSETQRNKGNFPGRFSGRQFSNSRSEMNVSTLELGDSALYLCASSLSAWEGLNEQFFGPGTRLTVL.

The genes are TRBV11-1 and TRBJ2-1, with D unclear. Trimming took 2 bases from V and 4 from J, leaving 12 bases between them. Germline lookup yields CDR1 SGHAT and CDR2 FQDESV (reference sequence). The CDR3 runs to 15 residues. The CDR3 loop is CASSLSGGVYNEQFF. DNA of the CDR3: TGTGCCAGCAGCTTATCGGGCGGTGTGTACAATGAGCAGTTCTTC.